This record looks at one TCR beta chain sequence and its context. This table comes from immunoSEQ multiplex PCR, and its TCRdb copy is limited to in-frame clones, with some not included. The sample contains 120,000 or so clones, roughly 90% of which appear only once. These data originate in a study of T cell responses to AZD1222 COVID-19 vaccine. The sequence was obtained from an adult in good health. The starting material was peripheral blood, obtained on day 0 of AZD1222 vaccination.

The CDR3 coding sequence is TGTGCCAGCAGCAACATTGACAGGGGTAGGGGCAATCAGCCCCAGCATTTT. Translated, it gives CASSNIDRGRGNQPQHF. This rearrangement joins TRBV21-1 to TRBJ1-5; the listed D gene, TRBD1, was not tested against the DNA. TRBV21-1 is a pseudogene. This CDR3 has 17 amino acids.